Included here is one T cell receptor (beta chain) sequence, with context. Its antigen is currently not known. Nothing much larger sits one base from this clone, and base qualities are not available. This record belongs to a study of T cell responses to AZD1222 COVID-19 vaccine (dated by TCRdb to the early 2020s). Background on the whole study: AZD1222 recipients whose second dose came at about 4 weeks and those whose second dose came at about 12 weeks were combined into one group, since spike-specific TCR depth and breadth did not differ between the two schedules. Trial participants were enrolled by age into 18-55, 56-69 and 70-plus year subgroups, with roughly 160, 29 and 62 TCR-sequenced participants respectively. A total of under 250 trial participants underwent TCR sequencing, of whom about 200 had received two doses of AZD1222 and 26 had received two doses of the MenACWY control vaccine. Overall results and qualifications from the work: The 56-69-year group was small, and its depth increase did not reach significance, likely because of low power. No day 14 peak-response samples were available, so repertoires were characterized only after the peak T cell response. Vaccine-associated CD4 TCRs spanned the whole spike protein, with dominant responses in regions 160-218 and 743-854. Spike-specific TCR breadth and depth rose significantly after two AZD1222 doses compared with day 0 and with MenACWY recipients. Conclusions about previously exposed vaccinees were limited because only a handful of AZD1222 recipients were SARS-CoV-2 seropositive at baseline. Participants were mostly white British, with more females than males. The authors suggested clonal diversity may have been underestimated. Reportedly, close to half of the unique spike-specific TCRs recognized epitopes lying outside the regions that are mutated in the B.1.351 and B.1.1.7 variants.

The CDR3 regions of human TCRbeta chains were analyzed by immunosequencing. Regarding the original processing steps: TCRs in the repertoires were compared against a reference library of SARS-CoV-2-specific TCRs that had been generated with the MIRA antigen-specificity platform. Breadth was defined as the fraction of unique TCRs that were SARS-CoV-2-associated, and depth was defined as the fraction of total T cells that were SARS-CoV-2-associated. Using the MIRA data, each spike-specific TCR was assigned both to the spike region to which the TCR was reactive and to a CD4 or CD8 class. Log10-transformed breadth and depth values were compared by one-way ANOVA with Sidak's multiple comparisons tests. Imported from immuneACCESS, the table was reduced by TCRdb to in-frame sequences with V and J called. These copies leave out some clones; in studies compared against another copy, an unresolved V gene accounts for under half, and the cause of the remainder is not known. For V, J and clone size, that table is used; D and trimming come from the DNA. The sample table lists about 120,000 clones, roughly 91% of them with a count of one. The top ten clonotypes cover approximately 27% of the sample.

V and J lose 4 bases and 0 bases, and a span of 7 bases separates them. There are 14 amino acids in the CDR3, from cysteine to phenylalanine inclusive. Only the CDR3 region is kept as DNA, spanning 42 bases read in frame from base 1. Per the germline V gene (reference sequence), LNHDA is the CDR1 and SQIVND is the CDR2. The sample's time point label, in plain terms: baseline before first vaccination. Vaccinee samples came from UK trials COV001 and COV002, including a single-blind randomized controlled phase 2/3 trial of AZD1222 (ChAdOx1 nCoV-19) in healthy adults. For TCRbeta chain sequencing, PBMC samples from trial participants were taken at day 0 and at day 28 after the second dose.

The source material was peripheral blood, sampled on day 0 of AZD1222 vaccination. The chain is encoded by TRBV19 joined to TRBJ1-5; no D gene is confidently identified. The receptor's source is an adult in good health. The CDR3 protein: CASSSFYSNQPQHF. The sequenced DNA: TGTGCCAGTAGTAGCTTTTATAGCAATCAGCCCCAGCATTTT.